The TCR beta chain under discussion was sequenced for a study of human T cells and chemical hapten exposure. The time point is: patch test 2, 6 weeks after DPC sensitization. Indicated treatment: therapeutic diphenylcyclopropenone sensitization with weekly scalp DPC. The study drew its donors from alopecia patients who were 18 to 70 years old and suitable for DPC. The CDR3 is 14 amino acids. Germline lookup yields CDR1 SGHDN and CDR2 FVKESK. The V and J ends lost 0 bases and 5 bases respectively, with 9 bases between them. The study's library attached unique molecular identifiers to single cDNA molecules. TCRdb ran MiXCR on the RACE reads and lists one entry per CDR3 protein. The data contain about 89,000 distinct CDR3 sequences, about 11% of them singletons.

The receptor was derived from a man aged 35-49 years with alopecia areata. Some clones in this sample may be carry-over from other donors' samples. V is TRBV14 and J is TRBJ2-3; D unclear. Sequenced material: whole blood, taken in connection with sensitization to the hapten diphenylcyclopropenone (DPC). CDR3 nucleotides: TGTGCCAGCAGCCAAGAGAGTTGGGGAGATACGCAGTATTTT. Its protein is CASSQESWGDTQYF. Together with reference TRBV14 and TRBJ2-3, the CDR3 gives the full variable domain: EAGVTQFPSHSVIEKGQTVTLRCDPISGHDNLYWYRRVMGKEIKFLLHFVKESKQDESGMPNNRFLAERTGGTYSTLKVQPAELEDSGVYFCASSQESWGDTQYFGPGTRLTVL.